This TCR beta chain was sequenced during a study of T cell responses to AZD1222 COVID-19 vaccine. Overall study results and limits: Targets within unmutated variant regions were reportedly found for nearly half of spike-specific TCRs. Only six individuals given AZD1222 were seropositive at baseline. White British donors predominated, females outnumbered males, and clonal diversity was possibly underestimated. All repertoire sampling was performed exclusively after the peak T cell response.

Method: immunoSEQ multiplex PCR; TCRdb's copy keeps in-frame clones and lacks some. The sample lists under 70,000 clones; more than 65% were seen once. Germline V gene lookup returns CDR1 PRHDT and CDR2 FYEKMQ (reference sequence). Trimming removed 4 bases from V and 8 bases from J, with 11 bases in between. This CDR3 contains 13 residues. A note on this clone: Its specificity is not known.

The receptor was derived from an adult in good health. The V and J genes are TRBV13 and TRBJ1-4; D is perhaps TRBD1 (6 bases). Material: peripheral blood, obtained on day 0 of MenACWY control vaccination. CDR3 DNA sequence: TGTGCCAGCAGCTCACAGGGAAGAGAAAAACTGTTTTTT. It yields the protein CASSSQGREKLFF.